Listed below are T cell receptor beta chains from one sample, sequenced in a study of cytomegalovirus exposure and HLA in healthy donors. The repertoire was sequenced with immunoSEQ multiplex PCR; TCRdb's copy has only in-frame clones and lacks some. The sample holds 180,000 or so clones; over 65% are singletons and the top ten take 1.5% to 2%. Sequences were obtained from PBMCs. Receptors originate from a man between 18 and 35 years old in good health and CMV-seronegative. CDR3s include the opening cysteine and the closing phenylalanine or tryptophan. Fields, in order: clone size, V gene, J gene, D gene, CDR3 protein, CDR3 DNA. D genes are given only for firm matches. Clone size appears in some rows only: once, few, many, or a class for an expanded clone.

NA	TRBV19	TRBJ1-3	TRBD1	CASSPPGQGVSGNTIYF	TGTGCCAGTAGTCCGCCGGGACAGGGGGTTTCTGGAAACACCATATATTTT
few	TRBV5-1	TRBJ2-7	NA	CASSIPAGAVSGEQYF	TGCGCCAGCAGCATCCCGGCAGGGGCGGTTTCGGGAGAGCAGTACTTC
NA	TRBV19	TRBJ1-1	NA	CASSIGRRRGTEAFF	TGTGCCAGTAGTATCGGGCGGAGGAGAGGTACTGAAGCTTTCTTT
NA	TRBV7-2	TRBJ1-2	NA	CASSLEPTPGGYTF	TGTGCCAGCAGCTTAGAACCAACCCCAGGCGGCTACACCTTC
few	TRBV25-1	TRBJ1-6	NA	CASSDLPSSPLHF	TGTGCCAGCAGTGACCTCCCCAGTTCACCCCTCCACTTT
once	TRBV7-8	TRBJ2-1	NA	CASSSRGGAGHNEQFF	TGTGCCAGCAGCTCCCGAGGGGGGGCCGGCCACAATGAGCAGTTCTTC
NA	TRBV7-3	TRBJ2-2	TRBD2	CASSQAGGDTGELFF	TGTGCCAGCAGCCAAGCGGGGGGGGACACCGGGGAGCTGTTTTTT
NA	TRBV11-2	TRBJ2-7	NA	CASSLGGFEQYF	TGTGCCAGCAGCTTAGGCGGGTTCGAGCAGTACTTC
NA	TRBV7-9	TRBJ1-2	NA	CASTQVGLTPHGYTF	TGTGCCAGCACCCAAGTGGGACTAACTCCGCATGGCTACACCTTC
NA	TRBV5-6	TRBJ1-1	TRBD1	CASSLAGQGNTEAFF	TGTGCCAGCAGCTTGGCGGGACAGGGGAACACTGAAGCTTTCTTT
NA	TRBV4-1	TRBJ1-6	NA	CASSQAGFNSPLHF	TGCGCCAGCAGCCAAGCAGGGTTCAATTCACCCCTCCACTTT
NA	TRBV6-5	TRBJ2-3	TRBD2	CASSRTSGGPKQYF	TGTGCCAGCAGTCGGACTAGCGGGGGGCCCAAGCAGTATTTT
NA	TRBV6-5	TRBJ1-5	NA	CASSSYQYSNQPQHF	TGTGCCAGCAGTTCATACCAGTATAGCAATCAGCCCCAGCATTTT
NA	TRBV14	TRBJ2-7	NA	CASSQFEGTYEQYF	TGTGCCAGCAGCCAATTCGAGGGCACCTACGAGCAGTACTTC
NA	TRBV13	TRBJ1-6	NA	CASSSEYSPLHF	TGTGCCAGCAGCTCGGAGTATTCACCCCTCCACTTT